This TCR beta chain was recorded in a study of T cell clonotyping in hematopoietic cell transplantation. Study results and caveats: At the given depth, recipient repertoires were over 95% de novo clonotypes.

This table comes from immunoSEQ multiplex PCR, and its TCRdb copy is limited to in-frame clones, with some not included. The sample lists 8,500 to 9,000 clones, roughly 93% occurring once. As for this clone: The antigen remains unidentified.

Germline V lookup: CDR1 SGHTA, CDR2 FQGNSA. Trimming cost V 2 bases and J 2 bases; bases outside gene matches: 5. There are 15 residues in the CDR3. The chain is built from TRBV7-2 and TRBJ2-5, with 7 nucleotides matching TRBD1. The material was PBMCs, obtained 100 days after allogeneic stem cell transplant. The receptor comes from a male patient aged 45 to 59 who had an allogeneic stem cell transplant from a related donor, so T cells may come from the graft donor. Some clones in this sample may be carry-over from other donors' samples. Here the CDR3 reads CASSLLGTAQETQYF. The CDR3 nucleotides read TGTGCCAGCAGCTTACTAGGGACAGCACAAGAGACCCAGTACTTC. The full variable domain, completed using reference TRBV7-2 and TRBJ2-5, is GAGVSQSPSNKVTEKGKDVELRCDPISGHTALYWYRQSLGQGLEFLIYFQGNSAPDKSGLPSDRFSAERTGGSVSTLTIQRTQQEDSAVYLCASSLLGTAQETQYFGPGTRLLVL.